Following are 15 T cell receptor beta chains from one sample sequenced in a study of T cell responses to AZD1222 COVID-19 vaccine (dated by TCRdb to the early 2020s). The intended sense of this specimen's time point label: baseline before first vaccination. To prepare the library, the immunoSEQ multiplex PCR assay was applied. Held by TCRdb, this immuneACCESS table contains in-frame sequences only and omits some clones. Under half of the omission traces to an unresolved V gene where checked; the cause of the rest is unknown. For this sample there are 90,000 to 120,000 clones; approximately 90% appear just once. The ten largest clones capture under 25% of the sample. Sequencing was performed on peripheral blood, taken on day 0 of AZD1222 vaccination. The origin of the receptors is an adult in good health.

The chain has TRBV9 and TRBJ2-7; TRBD1 is a possible D gene (6 bases). CDR1 and CDR2 (germline): SGDLS, YYNGEE. This CDR3 has 14 amino acids. V dropped 3 bases and J dropped 2 bases, with 12 bases sitting between them. The CDR3 sequence: CASSAGTLAYEQYF. The CDR3 DNA sequence: TGTGCCAGCAGCGCAGGGACACTTGCCTACGAGCAGTACTTC.

The chain is built from TRBV7-8 and TRBJ1-5, with no clear D. In germline, CDR1 is SGHVS, CDR2 FQNEAQ. The CDR3 loop spans 13 amino acids. Trimming cost V 5 bases and J 11 bases, with 16 bases left between them. The CDR3 loop is CASSLVDTSAQHF. CDR3 coding DNA: TGTGCCAGCAGCCTAGTTGACACCTCGGCCCAGCATTTT.

The chain uses TRBV5-4 and TRBJ2-1; 9 bases agree with TRBD1. This CDR3 has 15 residues. The V gene's germline CDR1 is SGHNT and CDR2 YYREEE (reference sequence). V lost 4 bases, J lost 8 bases, and 10 bases stayed unmatched. The CDR3 loop reads CASSISGTGNDEQFF. CDR3 DNA sequence: TGTGCCAGCAGCATATCCGGGACAGGGAACGATGAGCAGTTCTTC.

V gene TRBV5-4 combines with J gene TRBJ2-5, with TRBD2 matching over 10 bases. Germline CDR1 and CDR2: SGHNT and YYREEE (reference sequence). The CDR3 has 18 amino acids. With V trimmed by 3 bases and J by 2 bases, 13 bases remained unmatched. The CDR3: CASSSPPTSGVLQETQYF. The CDR3 coding sequence is TGTGCCAGCAGCTCCCCGCCTACTAGCGGGGTCCTGCAAGAGACCCAGTACTTC. The full variable domain, completed using reference TRBV5-4 and TRBJ2-5, is ETGVTQSPTHLIKTRGQQVTLRCSSQSGHNTVSWYQQALGQGPQFIFQYYREEENGRGNFPPRFSGLQFPNYSSELNVNALELDDSALYLCASSSPPTSGVLQETQYFGPGTRLLVL.

The V and J genes are TRBV30 and TRBJ1-1, with D uncertain. V lost 3 bases and J lost 2, with 22 bases in between. The length of the CDR3 is 17 residues. Germline V gives CDR1 GTSNPN, CDR2 SVGIG (reference sequence). The DNA for the CDR3 is TGTGCCTGGAGCCCATATAGGACCTCGAAGGGTAACACTGAAGCTTTCTTT. This encodes CAWSPYRTSKGNTEAFF.

The V gene is TRBV19, the J gene TRBJ2-4; D is perhaps TRBD1 (6 bases). The CDR3 has 14 amino acids. In germline, CDR1 is LNHDA, CDR2 SQIVND (reference sequence). The V end lost 7 bases, the J end lost 4 bases, and 14 bases lay between the germline ends. As DNA, the CDR3 is TGTGCCAGTATAGACAGGTCCTTTAAAAACATTCAGTACTTC. Translation gives CASIDRSFKNIQYF.

V and J are TRBV2 and TRBJ2-1, with TRBD2 identical over 11 bases. Losses at the gene ends were 9 bases for V and 2 bases for J; bases not matched to a gene: 12. Germline CDR1 reads SNHLY; CDR2 reads FYNNEI. This CDR3 is built from 17 residues. CDR3 sequence (DNA): TGTGCCAGTGGGGGAACTAGCGGGGGTTCCCCCTACAATGAGCAGTTCTTC. Encoded protein: CASGGTSGGSPYNEQFF.

V and J are TRBV6-5 and TRBJ1-1, with a tentative D call TRBD1 (6 bases). This CDR3 has 13 amino acids. Germline CDR1 is MNHEY and CDR2 is SVGAGI. Trimming took 5 bases from V and 3 from J, leaving 10 bases between them. CDR3 residues: CASSRGAYTEAFF. The CDR3 bases are TGTGCCAGCAGTCGGGGGGCCTACACTGAAGCTTTCTTT.

The rearrangement joins TRBV6-5 to TRBJ2-2, with 8 bases matching TRBD1. Losses at the gene ends were 4 bases for V and 4 bases for J; bases not matched to a gene: 2. Germline V gene lookup returns CDR1 MNHEY and CDR2 SVGAGI. The CDR3 extends over 14 amino acids. The CDR3 here is CASSLDRVTGELFF. CDR3 nucleotides: TGTGCCAGCAGTTTGGACAGGGTCACCGGGGAGCTGTTTTTT.

This chain connects TRBV6-4 to TRBJ2-5, with D uncertain. V lost 11 bases, J lost 5 bases, and 18 bases lay in between. Germline CDR1 reads MRHNA; CDR2 reads SNTAGT. The CDR3 covers 13 residues. CDR3 region: CAGLFGLWETQYF. The CDR3 region has the DNA TGTGCCGGCCTATTTGGCCTATGGGAGACCCAGTACTTC.

J is TRBJ2-5 and V is TRBV10-2; tentatively, D is TRBD2 (7 bases). The CDR3 sequence is 13 residues long. Between the trimmed V and J ends, which lost 4 bases and 5 bases, there was a span of 11 bases. Germline V gene lookup returns CDR1 WSHSY and CDR2 SAAADI. The CDR3 region is CASSGGGRETQYF. The DNA for the CDR3 is TGCGCCAGCAGTGGCGGGGGCCGGGAGACCCAGTACTTC.

V gene TRBV6-2 or TRBV6-3 combines with J gene TRBJ1-5; D is unclear. CDR3 length: 15 residues. Germline CDR1 reads MNHEY; CDR2 reads SVGEGT. V was trimmed by 6 bases and J by 6 bases, leaving 18 bases between them. CDR3 bases: TGTGCCAGCAGCCAAGGGTTCGGGAATGCTCAGCCCCAGCATTTT. Residues: CASSQGFGNAQPQHF.

The chain recombines TRBV28 with TRBJ1-1; D gene unclear. In germline, CDR1 is MDHEN, CDR2 SYDVKM. This CDR3 spans 14 amino acids. Trimming shortened V by 6 bases and J by 5 bases, and 16 bases separated the two germline ends. CDR3 protein: CASSSPREWTEAFF. In DNA, the CDR3 is TGTGCCAGCAGCTCACCTCGAGAGTGGACTGAAGCTTTCTTT.

The V gene is TRBV10-3, the J gene TRBJ2-5; tentatively, D is TRBD2 (7 bases). This CDR3 contains 13 residues. V lost 10 bases and J lost 5, with 17 bases in between. Germline V lookup: CDR1 ENHRY, CDR2 SYGVKD. CDR3 DNA: TGTGCCACCGAAATCGGGGGGCAGGAGACCCAGTACTTC. This gives the protein CATEIGGQETQYF.

This clone was seen only once. CDR3 sequence reads: CASSYRGAGEKLFF. The CDR3 coding sequence is TGTGCCAGCAGTTACAGGGGCGCGGGTGAAAAACTGTTTTTT. The chain links TRBV6-6 to TRBJ1-4; possible D gene TRBD1, 5 bases. Germline V gene sequence: CDR1 MNHNY, CDR2 SVGAGI (reference sequence). V lost 2 bases, J lost 7 bases, and 11 bases lay in between. This CDR3 is built from 14 residues.